The present T cell receptor beta chain was sequenced within a study of T cell repertoires in cytomegalovirus infection. Study information: An indication of both CMV infection and matching HLA type came from public TCR beta signatures. Study observations and caveats: The ex vivo response showed dominance by HLA-C-restricted CMV-specific TCR beta clonotypes.

TCRdb re-analysed the reads in MiXCR, keeping a single row per CDR3 protein. The sample holds some 920,000 distinct CDR3 sequences, around 30% seen once. In regard to this clonotype: No antigen is known for it.

Sequenced material: cultured CD8+ T cells from PBMCs, taken from culture after CMV antigen stimulation. This receptor was obtained from a human donor in good health (CMV status not recorded). Some clones in this sample may be carry-over from other donors' samples.

CDR3 bases: TGTGCCAGCAGTTGGACAGGGGGTAGTTCACCCCTCCACTTT. This translates into CASSWTGGSSPLHF. V gene TRBV27 combines with J gene TRBJ1-6; TRBD1 aligns across 10 bases. CDR3 length equals 14 residues. Germline trimming cut 4 bases from V and 9 bases from J; bases unmatched to any gene: 3. Germline CDR1 MNHEY, CDR2 SMNVEV (reference sequence).